Here is one T cell receptor beta chain with its context. These data come from a study of blood T cell repertoires in COVID-19. Study at large: Both acute and convalescent COVID-19 samples were obtained from the United States, Italy and Spain.

Sequencing was performed with immunoSEQ multiplex PCR; in TCRdb, only in-frame clones are kept and a portion is missing. Of approximately 300,000 clones in the sample, about 85% were seen once. Participants were aged roughly 18 to 90 years, lived in 20 to 25 US areas, and enrolled virtually. V gave up 0 bases and J gave up 2 bases, with 8 bases separating them. Germline CDR1 and CDR2: SGHNT and YYREEE (reference sequence). The CDR3 covers 14 residues. Sequencing was performed on PBMCs or T cells enriched from blood (not recorded which). This receptor was taken from a woman aged 30 to 39 who had been exposed to COVID-19. This chain uses TRBV5-4 with TRBJ1-2, with D uncertain. Here the CDR3 reads CASSLERENYGYTF. CDR3 in DNA: TGTGCCAGCAGCTTGGAGCGGGAAAACTATGGCTACACCTTC.